Listed here are 16 T cell receptor beta chains from one sample, sequenced in a study of T cell responses to AZD1222 COVID-19 vaccine. TCRdb's copy holds only in-frame clones and misses some; the assay was immunoSEQ multiplex PCR. The sample comprises tens of thousands of clones, 70% to 80% of which are singletons, and around 6.6% rests with the top ten. The specimen was peripheral blood, collected on day 0 of AZD1222 vaccination. These receptors all stem from an adult in good health.

Only one count was recorded for this clone. This chain joins TRBV24-1 and TRBJ1-1, with TRBD1 as a possible D gene (6 bases). CDR3 length: 11 residues. V was pared by 6 bases and J by 8 bases, with 9 bases between. Germline V gives CDR1 KGHDR, CDR2 SFDVKD. CDR3 bases: TGTGCCACCAGTCAACAGGGAGAAGCTTTCTTT. Translating gives CATSQQGEAFF.

The genes are TRBV12-3 or TRBV12-4 and TRBJ1-2, with D uncertain. The CDR3 totals 13 residues. Trimming left V 5 bases short and J 0 bases short, with 7 bases between. The CDR3 region has the DNA TGTGCCAGCAGTGAAATAGCTAACTATGGCTACACCTTC. Protein: CASSEIANYGYTF.

The chain is built from TRBV7-8 and TRBJ1-5; D uncertain. Trimming left V 1 base short and J 3 bases short, with 7 bases between. This CDR3 has 14 residues. Germline V gives CDR1 SGHVS, CDR2 FQNEAQ. In DNA, the CDR3 is TGTGCCAGCAGCTTAGTACTGATCAATCAGCCCCAGCATTTT. Its protein product is CASSLVLINQPQHF.

This clone was found a few times. The chain carries TRBV18 and TRBJ2-5, with a tentative D call TRBD2 (6 bases). This CDR3 is 13 amino acids long. Germline V lookup: CDR1 KGHSH, CDR2 LQKENI. V shed 3 bases and J shed 5 bases, with 10 bases lying between them. The CDR3 region is CASSPLRDETQYF. DNA for the CDR3: TGTGCCAGCTCACCTCTGCGGGACGAGACCCAGTACTTC.

This clone came up a few times. V and J are TRBV5-3 and TRBJ2-7; TRBD1 is a possible D gene (6 bases). TRBV5-3 has ORF status, its function being uncertain. The CDR3 is made up of 16 amino acids. V was clipped by 1 base and J by 3 bases, with 17 bases between them. The CDR3 DNA sequence: TGTGCCAGAAGCTTGAGATTTGTGACAGGAGACTACGAGCAGTACTTC. It specifies CARSLRFVTGDYEQYF.

V and J are TRBV30 and TRBJ2-3; tentatively, D is TRBD2 (5 bases). Germline-derived CDR1 and CDR2 are GTSNPN and SVGIG (reference sequence). This CDR3 has 14 residues. V lost 3 bases to trimming and J lost 2 bases, with 12 bases between them. The chain's CDR3 is CAWRLGAYTDTQYF. The CDR3 DNA follows: TGTGCCTGGAGACTGGGAGCTTACACAGATACGCAGTATTTT.

The chain employs TRBV7-2 and TRBJ1-2, with no clear D. The germline V gene encodes CDR1 SGHTA and CDR2 FQGNSA. The V end lost 6 bases, the J end lost 5 bases, and 13 bases lay between the germline ends. The length of the CDR3 is 13 residues. The CDR3 spells CASRQKGWYGYTF. The CDR3 region has the DNA TGTGCCAGCAGACAAAAAGGATGGTATGGCTACACCTTC.

The chain has TRBV15 and TRBJ2-7, with D perhaps matching TRBD2 (7 bases). Germline CDR1 LNHNV, CDR2 YYDKDF (reference sequence). V was pared by 4 bases and J by 0 bases, with 19 bases between. This CDR3 is built from 17 residues. The CDR3 region has the DNA TGTGCCACCAGCACCCGGGCAGGGGAGGGGCTCTCCTACGAGCAGTACTTC. Translated, it gives CATSTRAGEGLSYEQYF.

The gene calls are TRBV28 and TRBJ2-5; 7 bases are a match to TRBD1. Per the germline V gene, CDR1 is MDHEN and CDR2 is SYDVKM. This CDR3 has 14 amino acids. V was clipped by 7 bases and J by 2 bases; unmatched bases: 7. The CDR3 bases are TGTGCCAGCACTTCGGGACAGATACAAGAGACCCAGTACTTC. It codes for CASTSGQIQETQYF.

V and J are TRBV28 and TRBJ2-5; no reliable D call. V was cut by 2 bases and J by 5 bases, with 12 bases left in between. CDR1 MDHEN and CDR2 SYDVKM come from the germline V gene. The length of the CDR3 is 14 residues. The CDR3 region has the DNA TGTGCCAGCAGTTTAGACGGCGACCGGGAGACCCAGTACTTC. Translating it yields CASSLDGDRETQYF.

The J gene is TRBJ1-5, the V gene TRBV5-4, with no clear D. Germline lookup yields CDR1 SGHNT and CDR2 YYREEE (reference sequence). CDR3 length equals 14 residues. The V end was cut by 0 bases, the J end by 5 bases, with 9 bases between. CDR3 sequence (DNA): TGTGCCAGCAGCTTGGGAGCAGGAGATCAGCCCCAGCATTTT. Amino acids: CASSLGAGDQPQHF.

J is TRBJ1-6 and V is TRBV7-6; the match to TRBD1 covers 9 bases. The CDR3 spans 15 residues. J was trimmed by 8 bases and V by 5 bases; bases with no gene match: 7. Germline-derived CDR1 and CDR2 are SGHVS and FNYEAQ. CDR3: CASSQTGGWDSPLHF. As DNA, the CDR3 is TGTGCCAGCAGCCAGACAGGGGGTTGGGATTCACCCCTCCACTTT.

This chain links TRBV7-8 with TRBJ2-3, with TRBD1 matching over 7 bases. The CDR3 is made up of 13 amino acids. Looked up from germline, CDR1 is SGHVS and CDR2 is FQNEAQ. With V trimmed by 1 base and J by 9 bases, 4 bases remained unmatched. CDR3 sequence reads: CASSLERGLTQYF. The CDR3 nucleotides read TGTGCCAGCAGCTTAGAGAGGGGGCTCACGCAGTATTTT.

This chain uses TRBV19 with TRBJ1-3, with a possible D match to TRBD1 (6 bases). Looked up from germline, CDR1 is LNHDA and CDR2 is SQIVND (reference sequence). The CDR3 contains 18 residues. V was trimmed by 0 bases and J by 4 bases, leaving 19 bases between them. The CDR3 sequence is CASSIDGTRTNYGNTIYF. DNA of the CDR3: TGTGCCAGTAGTATAGATGGGACACGGACAAATTACGGAAACACCATATATTTT.

The genes are TRBV14 and TRBJ2-7; the match to TRBD2 covers 13 bases. Germline-derived CDR1 and CDR2 are SGHDN and FVKESK. This CDR3 has 17 residues. After removal of 2 bases from V and 7 bases from J, the junction contained 11 bases not matched to a gene. CDR3 protein: CASSQFGGTSGMDEQYF. In DNA, the CDR3 is TGTGCCAGCAGCCAATTCGGGGGGACTAGCGGGATGGATGAGCAGTACTTC.

V gene TRBV7-9 combines with J gene TRBJ1-2, with TRBD1 identical over 8 bases. CDR3 size: 14 residues. Germline V CDR1 and CDR2: SEHNR, FQNEAQ (reference sequence). Germline trimming cut 4 bases from V and 7 bases from J; bases unmatched to any gene: 8. The CDR3 DNA sequence: TGTGCCAGCAGCTCCGACAGGGGTGTTCGTGGCTACACCTTC. Translating it yields CASSSDRGVRGYTF.